The rows below give T cell receptor beta chains drawn from one sample of a study of cytomegalovirus exposure and HLA in healthy donors. TCRdb's table, derived via immunoSEQ multiplex PCR, lists solely in-frame clones and lacks some. Among 130,000 to 150,000 clones listed, roughly 80% were seen once. Sequencing was done on a sample of PBMCs. All receptors derive from a woman in her forties in good health and CMV-seropositive. Both conserved end residues are part of each CDR3. D genes are given only for firm matches. Clone size appears in some rows only: once, few, many, or a class for an expanded clone.

cdr3_length clone_size d_call j_call v_call cdr3_nt cdr3_aa
14 once TRBD1 TRBJ2-5 TRBV13 TGTGCCAGCAGCGCGAGGACAGGGCAAGAGACCCAGTACTTC CASSARTGQETQYF
16 NA TRBD1 TRBJ2-1 TRBV25-1 TGTGCCAGCAGTGAATCGAAGGGACAGCTTTACAATGAGCAGTTCTTC CASSESKGQLYNEQFF
13 NA NA TRBJ2-7 TRBV7-9 TGTGCCAGCAGCAATCCCGGGTCCCACGAGCAGTACTTC CASSNPGSHEQYF
19 NA TRBD1 TRBJ2-7 TRBV10-2 TGCGCCAGCAGTGTAATTGGGGGACAGGGGGGGAAAAGCTCCTACGAGCAGTACTTC CASSVIGGQGGKSSYEQYF
13 NA NA TRBJ2-3 TRBV2 TGTGCCAGCAGACCGCGGAGCACAGATACGCAGTATTTT CASRPRSTDTQYF
14 NA NA TRBJ2-7 TRBV2 TGTGCCAGCAGTGAACGGGGATTCCGGGGCGAGCAGTACTTC CASSERGFRGEQYF
15 NA TRBD2 TRBJ2-2 TRBV5-5 TGTGCCAGCAGCCCCAGCGGGGCGAACACCGGGGAGCTGTTTTTT CASSPSGANTGELFF
13 few NA TRBJ1-1 TRBV5-4 TGTGCCAGCAGGGTTGTTGCGGACACTGAAGCTTTCTTT CASRVVADTEAFF
15 NA NA TRBJ1-2 TRBV11-2 TGTGCCAGCAGCTTAGATCCTGGGGGGAGCTATGGCTACACCTTC CASSLDPGGSYGYTF
15 NA TRBD1 TRBJ1-2 TRBV6-1 TGTGCCAGCAGCCCTGGGACAGCTACTAACTATGGCTACACCTTC CASSPGTATNYGYTF
15 once NA TRBJ1-1 TRBV2 TGTGCCAGCAGGCCCGACAGGCCCTTGAACACTGAAGCTTTCTTT CASRPDRPLNTEAFF
16 once TRBD1 TRBJ2-5 TRBV5-1 TGCGCCAGCAGCGGCGTGGACAGGGTGTCCCAAGAGACCCAGTACTTC CASSGVDRVSQETQYF
14 NA TRBD1 TRBJ2-3 TRBV5-1 TGCGCCAGCAGCGGGGGACAGGGGGCAGATACGCAGTATTTT CASSGGQGADTQYF
14 NA TRBD1 TRBJ2-7 TRBV4-1 TGCGCCAGCAGCCCCCAGACAGGGCTTGGCGAGCAGTACTTC CASSPQTGLGEQYF
13 NA NA TRBJ1-5 TRBV2 TGTGCCAGCAGGGGCACCGGCAATCAGCCCCAGCATTTT CASRGTGNQPQHF
13 NA NA TRBJ1-1 TRBV30 TGTGCCTGGAGCTTGGGCATGAACACTGAAGCTTTCTTT CAWSLGMNTEAFF
12 NA TRBD2 TRBJ2-7 TRBV30 TGTGCCTGGAGTGGACGGGGGGGCGAGCAGTACTTC CAWSGRGGEQYF
16 NA NA TRBJ1-3 TRBV5-6 TGTGCCAGCAGCTTGAAGGGGGTTCTCTCTGGAAACACCATATATTTT CASSLKGVLSGNTIYF
13 NA TRBD1 TRBJ1-1 TRBV12-5 TGTGCTAGTGGTTTGGACAGGGGGCGTAGGGCTTTCTTT CASGLDRGRRAFF
15 NA TRBD1 TRBJ1-6 TRBV9 TGTGCCAGCATTACTGACAGGGGGTACGGTTCACCCCTCCACTTT CASITDRGYGSPLHF
11 NA NA TRBJ1-2 TRBV6-1 TGTGCCAGCAGTGAAGTGTGGACTTCGCGCTTC CASSEVWTSRF
14 NA TRBD1 TRBJ1-2 TRBV11-2 TGTGCCAGCAGCGTCACCGGGACAGGCTATGGCTACACCTTC CASSVTGTGYGYTF
13 NA NA TRBJ1-1 TRBV16 TGTGCCAGCAGCCCGCCGGGAGGGTCTGAAGCTTTCTTT CASSPPGGSEAFF